This T cell receptor (beta chain) was recorded in a study of cytomegalovirus exposure and HLA in healthy donors. General observations from the study: Later on, an analysis showed TCR association rates differing by HLA locus, with DRB1 the most and HLA-C the fewest.

J gave up 4 bases and V 4 bases, and 7 bases lay outside the gene matches. The germline V gene has CDR1 SGDLS and CDR2 YYNGEE. This CDR3 contains 15 residues. This clone was counted between two and nine times. Its antigen is still unknown. Both 60 Vbeta primers and 13 Jbeta primers went into the PCR. The data were produced by immunoSEQ multiplex PCR, yet TCRdb's version contains in-frame clones alone and is incomplete. The sample holds just under 95,000 clones, 65% to 85% seen once. Sequenced material: PBMCs. This TCR derives from a girl aged 2-10 years in good health and CMV-seropositive. The chain employs TRBV9 and TRBJ1-2, with 10 bases that match TRBD1. CDR3 loop: CASSPDRGLGYGYTF. The CDR3 DNA follows: TGTGCCAGCAGCCCAGACAGGGGGCTGGGCTATGGCTACACCTTC.